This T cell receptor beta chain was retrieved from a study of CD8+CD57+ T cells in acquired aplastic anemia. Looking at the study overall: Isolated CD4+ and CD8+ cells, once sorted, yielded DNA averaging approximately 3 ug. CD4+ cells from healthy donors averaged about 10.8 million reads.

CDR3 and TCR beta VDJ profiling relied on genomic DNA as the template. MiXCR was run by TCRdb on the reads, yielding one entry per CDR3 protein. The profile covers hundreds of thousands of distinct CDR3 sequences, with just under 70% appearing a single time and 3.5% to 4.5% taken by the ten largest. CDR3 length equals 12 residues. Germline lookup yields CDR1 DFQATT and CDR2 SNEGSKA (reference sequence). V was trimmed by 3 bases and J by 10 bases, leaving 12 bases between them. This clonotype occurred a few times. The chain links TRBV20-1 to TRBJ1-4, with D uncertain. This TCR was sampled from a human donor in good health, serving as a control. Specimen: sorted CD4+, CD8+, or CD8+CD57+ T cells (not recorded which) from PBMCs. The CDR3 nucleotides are TGCAGTGCTAGTCCGGAGGCAGGAAAACTGTTTTTT. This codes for CSASPEAGKLFF.